Detailed here is one TCR beta chain. The data stem from a study of blood T cell repertoires in COVID-19. This table comes from immunoSEQ multiplex PCR, and its TCRdb copy is limited to in-frame clones, with some not included. The sample includes 60,000 to 70,000 clones, roughly nine tenths of them seen just once. This CDR3 has 14 amino acids. Germline lookup yields CDR1 SEHNR and CDR2 FQNEAQ (reference sequence). V trimming: 2 bases; J trimming: 5 bases; junction bases outside the gene matches: 5. The TCR was taken from a man aged 50-60 years with active COVID-19. The specimen was peripheral blood. The V call is TRBV7-9, the J call TRBJ2-5; 7 positions match TRBD2. CDR3 in DNA: TGTGCCAGCAGCTTACGGACTAGTTGGGAGACCCAGTACTTC. Its translation is CASSLRTSWETQYF.